This TCR beta chain was recorded in a study of immune characterization of retroperitoneal liposarcoma. TCRdb ran MiXCR on the PCR reads and lists one entry per CDR3 protein. Of about 7,300 distinct CDR3 sequences detected, around 30% appear once; the ten largest clones hold around 44%. The CDR3 contains 17 residues. Germline CDR1 is MNHNS and CDR2 is SASEGT. V lost 1 base, J lost 7 bases, and 15 bases stayed unmatched. The V and J genes are TRBV6-1 and TRBJ2-7; 8 bases line up with TRBD1. The specimen was blood. The TCR sequence derives from a male donor with retroperitoneal liposarcoma. CDR3 sequence reads: CASSEGTRQGAEGEQYF. CDR3 DNA: TGTGCCAGCAGTGAAGGGACTCGGCAGGGGGCGGAGGGGGAGCAGTACTTC.